This entry lists 22 T cell receptor beta chains sequenced from one sample in a study of T cells after yellow fever vaccination (dated by TCRdb to between 2018 and 2021). The sample's treatment or condition label, in plain terms: live attenuated yellow fever vaccine strain. Preparation of the library involved 5' RACE. The data were produced on an Illumina HiSeq 2500. TCRdb applied fastp at Q25 and MiXCR to the public reads, then kept only in-frame beta chains. Entries that share a CDR3 protein sequence are merged under the most common genes and DNA. For this sample the table gives 500,000 to 550,000 distinct CDR3 sequences, of which roughly a fifth were detected only once. The ten largest clones represent approximately 16% of the sample. The input for sequencing was PBMCs, taken roughly 20 days after the first yellow fever vaccination. These receptors came from a man aged 18 to 29 who received the YFV17D yellow fever vaccine.

The chain is built from TRBV5-1 and TRBJ2-3; D is uncertain. The CDR3 runs to 15 residues. V was clipped by 4 bases and J by 4 bases, with 16 bases between them. Germline loops: CDR1 SGHRS, CDR2 YFSETQ. This CDR3 reads CASSVGGRSADTQYF. For the CDR3, the DNA is TGCGCCAGCAGCGTGGGCGGTAGGAGTGCAGATACGCAGTATTTT.

The chain joins TRBV7-9 to TRBJ2-7; no clear D gene. This CDR3 spans 13 amino acids. Looked up from germline, CDR1 is SEHNR and CDR2 is FQNEAQ (reference sequence). The V end lost 5 bases, the J end lost 6 bases, and 14 bases lay between the germline ends. DNA of the CDR3: TGTGCCAGCAGCGCCACATCAGGACGCGAGCAGTACTTC. Translating it yields CASSATSGREQYF.

This clonotype was recorded at least ten times. The rearrangement uses TRBV4-2 and TRBJ1-2; 8 bases align to TRBD1. This CDR3 comprises 13 residues. The germline V gene encodes CDR1 LGHNA and CDR2 YNFKEQ. After removal of 9 bases from V and 3 bases from J, the junction contained 6 bases not matched to a gene. The CDR3: CASSTGGHYGYTF. The CDR3 DNA is TGTGCCAGTTCAACAGGGGGGCACTATGGCTACACCTTC.

There are a few counts of this clonotype. The chain employs TRBV7-9 and TRBJ2-7, with TRBD1 matching 7 bases. The ends lost 3 bases at V and 6 bases at J; junction bases unmatched: 2. Germline V gene data show CDR1 as SEHNR and CDR2 as FQNEAQ (reference sequence). The CDR3 loop spans 12 amino acids. Here the CDR3 reads CASSFGQVEQYV. CDR3 DNA: TGTGCCAGCAGCTTCGGACAGGTCGAGCAGTACGTC.

In its sample, this clonotype was seen many times. The rearrangement links TRBV27 to TRBJ1-1; no clear D. The CDR3 length is 13 residues. Germline values: CDR1 MNHEY, CDR2 SMNVEV (reference sequence). V lost 1 base to trimming and J lost 2 bases, with 5 bases between them. CDR3 bases: TGTGCCAGCAGTTTATGGGAAAACACTGAAGCTTTCTTT. This translates into CASSLWENTEAFF.

The chain joins TRBV4-1 to TRBJ1-6; D is perhaps TRBD1 (6 bases). V lost 8 bases and J 9 bases, leaving 17 bases between the germline ends. This CDR3 is 14 amino acids long. Germline V gene data show CDR1 as MGHRA and CDR2 as YSYEKL. CDR3 sequence: CASGRQDHGSPLHF. CDR3 coding DNA: TGCGCCAGCGGTAGACAGGACCACGGTTCACCCCTCCACTTT.

This sequence joins TRBV4-1 and TRBJ1-5, with 9 bases aligning to TRBD1. Germline lookup yields CDR1 MGHRA and CDR2 YSYEKL. V gave up 6 bases and J gave up 1 base; unmatched junction bases: 7. The length of the CDR3 is 16 residues. The CDR3 DNA reads TGCGCCAGCAGTCATACCGGGACAGGGAGCAATCAGCCCCAGCATTTT. Protein product: CASSHTGTGSNQPQHF.

This sequence joins TRBV5-4 and TRBJ2-7; TRBD2 matches 11 bases. V was pared by 1 base and J by 7 bases, with 7 bases of the junction left unmatched. CDR3 length: 15 amino acids. CDR1 is SGHNT and CDR2 is YYREEE in the germline V gene (reference sequence). The CDR3 nucleotides read TGTGCCAGCAGCTTGTTTAGCGGGGGGGCTAAAGAGCAGTACTTC. This gives the protein CASSLFSGGAKEQYF.

This sequence joins TRBV7-2 and TRBJ1-4; possible D gene TRBD1, 5 bases. The CDR3 contains 17 residues. Germline CDR1 reads SGHTA; CDR2 reads FQGNSA. V was clipped by 2 bases and J by 7 bases, with 20 bases between them. DNA for the CDR3: TGTGCCAGCAGCTTAAGGGGAAGGAGTTTTGTGAGTGAAAAACTGTTTTTT. This codes for CASSLRGRSFVSEKLFF.

The gene calls are TRBV19 and TRBJ2-3; the match to TRBD1 covers 8 bases. The V and J ends lost 8 bases and 5 bases, in that order; junction bases with no gene match: 6. The CDR3 is made up of 13 amino acids. Germline CDR1 LNHDA, CDR2 SQIVND (reference sequence). This chain's CDR3 is CASSDRVKDTQYF. CDR3 DNA sequence: TGTGCCAGTTCGGACAGGGTGAAAGATACGCAGTATTTT.

The chain has TRBV4-3 and TRBJ2-3; D not resolved. The germline V gene encodes CDR1 LGHNA and CDR2 YSLEER. This CDR3 is built from 16 residues. V was clipped by 0 bases and J by 1 base, with 11 bases between them. The DNA for the CDR3 is TGCGCCAGCAGCCAAGATTACTTCTCCCGCACAGATACGCAGTATTTT. Protein sequence: CASSQDYFSRTDTQYF.

The genes are TRBV24-1 and TRBJ2-3, with D tentatively TRBD1 or TRBD2 (6 bases each). Germline-derived CDR1 and CDR2 are KGHDR and SFDVKD. The V gene lost 5 bases and the J gene lost 0 bases, with 8 bases spanning the gap. CDR3 length: 14 amino acids. The CDR3 reads CATSGGASTDTQYF. CDR3 bases: TGTGCCACCAGTGGGGGGGCGAGCACAGATACGCAGTATTTT.

The genes are TRBV12-3 or TRBV12-4 and TRBJ2-7; D could derive from TRBD1 or TRBD2 (7 bases each). The CDR3 is made up of 13 amino acids. V was cut by 5 bases and J by 1 base, with 9 bases left in between. CDR3 sequence (DNA): TGTGCCAGCAGTCAGGGGGGGTCCTACGAGCAGTACTTC. As protein: CASSQGGSYEQYF.

This clonotype was seen at least ten times. The V and J genes are TRBV5-4 and TRBJ1-6, with 7 nucleotides matching TRBD1. The CDR3 sequence is 15 residues long. Trimming cost V 0 bases and J 10 bases; bases outside gene matches: 7. The germline V gene encodes CDR1 SGHNT and CDR2 YYREEE (reference sequence). The DNA of the CDR3 is TGTGCCAGCAGCTTGGACAGGGGAGTACGCTCACCCCTCCACTTT. It codes for CASSLDRGVRSPLHF.

This clonotype was counted at least ten times. This chain uses TRBV7-3 with TRBJ2-1; TRBD2 matches 11 bases. Losses at the gene ends were 5 bases for V and 6 bases for J; bases not matched to a gene: 6. There are 15 residues in the CDR3. Germline CDR1 SGHTA, CDR2 FQGTGA. In nucleotides, the CDR3 is TGTGCCAGCAGCCCGTTAGCGGGGGGGCTCAATGAGCAGTTCTTC. Protein product: CASSPLAGGLNEQFF.

This clonotype was seen only a few times. The chain is built from TRBV9 and TRBJ2-1, with unresolved D. CDR1 SGDLS and CDR2 YYNGEE come from the germline V gene. This CDR3 has 13 amino acids. V lost 0 bases to trimming and J lost 9 bases, with 10 bases between them. Here the CDR3 reads CASSVESYGEQFF. The CDR3 coding sequence is TGTGCCAGCAGCGTAGAATCTTACGGTGAGCAGTTCTTC.

In this sample, this clonotype turned up a few times. The J gene is TRBJ2-1, the V gene TRBV7-3, with 7 bases that match TRBD1. V trimming: 4 bases; J trimming: 9 bases; junction bases outside the gene matches: 6. Germline-derived CDR1 and CDR2 are SGHTA and FQGTGA. There are 13 residues in the CDR3. The CDR3 here is CASSYAGGGEQFF. The CDR3 DNA is TGTGCCAGCAGCTATGCAGGGGGTGGTGAGCAGTTCTTC.

V and J are TRBV10-3 and TRBJ1-1, with D possibly matching TRBD1 (6 bases). V shed 3 bases and J shed 5 bases, with 13 bases lying between them. The CDR3 has 14 residues. Germline-derived CDR1 and CDR2 are ENHRY and SYGVKD. CDR3 loop: CAISDSGRGTEAFF. The CDR3 region has the DNA TGTGCCATCAGTGACAGTGGCAGGGGAACTGAAGCTTTCTTT.

The chain joins TRBV3-1 to TRBJ2-2; either TRBD1 or TRBD2 may supply D (5 bases each). V shed 4 bases and J shed 3 bases, with 12 bases lying between them. Per germline, CDR1 LGHDT and CDR2 YNNKEL (reference sequence). This CDR3 contains 15 residues. CDR3 in amino acids: CASSLLGAYTGELFF. CDR3 bases: TGTGCCAGCAGCCTGCTCGGGGCTTACACCGGGGAGCTGTTTTTT.

This sequence joins TRBV4-1 and TRBJ1-1, with D unresolved. This CDR3 region has 15 residues. V gave up 1 base and J gave up 4 bases, with 13 bases separating them. CDR1 MGHRA and CDR2 YSYEKL come from the germline V gene. The CDR3 here is CASSQGPPGGTEAFF. CDR3 bases: TGCGCCAGCAGCCAAGGACCACCAGGAGGCACTGAAGCTTTCTTT.

The chain couples TRBV12-3 or TRBV12-4 to TRBJ2-1; 10 bases fit TRBD1. The CDR3 runs 14 residues. The V gene end was trimmed by 4 bases and the J gene end by 8 bases; junction bases not matched to a gene: 5. CDR3 in amino acids: CASSWGQGFDEQFF. CDR3 DNA sequence: TGTGCCAGCAGTTGGGGACAGGGGTTCGATGAGCAGTTCTTC.

The chain is built from TRBV4-3 and TRBJ1-4; D is ambiguous. The CDR3 is 14 residues long. Germline V gene sequence: CDR1 LGHNA, CDR2 YSLEER. Between the trimmed V and J ends, which lost 4 bases and 0 bases, there was a span of 6 bases. The CDR3 DNA reads as TGCGCCAGCAGCCTCGAGACAACTAATGAAAAACTGTTTTTT. Its protein product is CASSLETTNEKLFF.